Shown below are 19 T cell receptor beta chains from a single sample sequenced in a study of shared clonotypes between healthy human individuals. The table came from immunoSEQ multiplex PCR; TCRdb's copy has only in-frame clones and leaves some out. The data contain 1.6 million or so clones, about 98.5% of them singletons. Sequencing input: naive CD4+ T cells sorted from blood. Subset: CD45RA+ positively selected. These receptors were taken from a man aged 30-40 years in good health.

The chain recombines TRBV19 with TRBJ2-2; D gene unclear. The V gene's germline CDR1 is LNHDA and CDR2 SQIVND (reference sequence). V lost 5 bases, J lost 5 bases, and 9 bases lay in between. The CDR3 consists of 13 residues. DNA of the CDR3: TGTGCCAGTAGTGATTGGAATACCGGGGAGCTGTTTTTT. This translates into CASSDWNTGELFF. Looking up the rest from reference TRBV19 and TRBJ2-2 gives the full variable domain: DGGITQSPKYLFRKEGQNVTLSCEQNLNHDAMYWYRQDPGQGLRLIYYSQIVNDFQKGDIAEGYSVSREKKESFPLTVTSAQKNPTAFYLCASSDWNTGELFFGEGSRLTVL.

This sequence joins TRBV19 and TRBJ1-1, with TRBD1 matching over 8 bases. With 5 bases clipped from V and 2 bases from J, the junction kept 4 bases outside the gene matches. The germline gives CDR1 LNHDA, CDR2 SQIVND (reference sequence). This CDR3 is built from 14 residues. In DNA, the CDR3 is TGTGCCAGTAGTGTCGACAGGGGAAACACTGAAGCTTTCTTT. Translating it yields CASSVDRGNTEAFF. The variable domain in full, completed from reference TRBV19 and TRBJ1-1, reads DGGITQSPKYLFRKEGQNVTLSCEQNLNHDAMYWYRQDPGQGLRLIYYSQIVNDFQKGDIAEGYSVSREKKESFPLTVTSAQKNPTAFYLCASSVDRGNTEAFFGQGTRLTVV.

The V call is TRBV28, the J call TRBJ1-5; the D is unclear. The germline V gene has CDR1 MDHEN and CDR2 SYDVKM. This CDR3 region has 13 residues. Trimming took off 6 bases at V and 0 bases at J, with 6 bases between the two ends. CDR3 in DNA: TGTGCCAGCAGGATATATAGCAATCAGCCCCAGCATTTT. Amino acid sequence: CASRIYSNQPQHF.

The V and J genes are TRBV6-6 and TRBJ1-5; TRBD1 agrees at 8 bases. Germline trimming cut 7 bases from V and 1 base from J; bases unmatched to any gene: 6. The CDR3 spans 15 residues. CDR1 is MNHNY and CDR2 is SVGAGI in the germline V gene (reference sequence). The CDR3 loop is CASNKGQGSNQPQHF. The CDR3 bases are TGTGCCAGCAACAAAGGACAGGGAAGCAATCAGCCCCAGCATTTT.

The genes are TRBV10-3 and TRBJ2-7; 7 nucleotides agree with TRBD1. The germline V gene has CDR1 ENHRY and CDR2 SYGVKD. The CDR3 is 13 amino acids. Unmatched junction bases numbered 4, after V lost 4 bases and J lost 4 bases. As DNA, the CDR3 is TGTGCCATCAGTGTGTCGACAGGGTACGAGCAGTACTTC. It yields the protein CAISVSTGYEQYF.

Only one count was recorded for this clone. V and J are TRBV28 and TRBJ1-5, with D perhaps TRBD1 (6 bases). The germline V and J ends were trimmed by 7 bases and 0 bases, with 10 bases remaining between them. Per the germline V gene, CDR1 is MDHEN and CDR2 is SYDVKM. The CDR3 is 14 residues long. CDR3 region: CASKGGASNQPQHF. The DNA of the CDR3 is TGTGCCAGCAAGGGGGGGGCTAGCAATCAGCCCCAGCATTTT.

This chain connects TRBV6-5 to TRBJ2-7; 9 positions agree with TRBD2. V lost 0 bases, J lost 3 bases, and 3 bases stayed unmatched. Germline V gene sequence: CDR1 MNHEY, CDR2 SVGAGI. The CDR3 runs to 15 residues. In DNA, the CDR3 is TGTGCCAGCAGTTACTCTGGGACTAGCTTCTACGAGCAGTACTTC. Amino acid sequence: CASSYSGTSFYEQYF.

V and J are TRBV5-1 and TRBJ1-1; 7 nucleotides align to TRBD1. This CDR3 is 13 amino acids long. Per the germline V gene, CDR1 is SGHRS and CDR2 is YFSETQ. J was trimmed by 11 bases and V by 7 bases; bases with no gene match: 14. In DNA form, the CDR3 reads TGCGCCAGCGCAGTCCCGGGACAGAGTTTGGCTTTCTTT. It specifies CASAVPGQSLAFF.

This chain links TRBV5-4 with TRBJ2-2; no firm D call. The germline V and J ends were trimmed by 3 bases and 0 bases, with 9 bases remaining between them. Per the germline V gene, CDR1 is SGHNT and CDR2 is YYREEE (reference sequence). CDR3 size: 15 residues. The CDR3, as DNA: TGTGCCAGCAGCTATCTAGGGCCGAACACCGGGGAGCTGTTTTTT. Its protein is CASSYLGPNTGELFF.

The table lists this clone with a count of one. The chain links TRBV4-1 to TRBJ1-2; D is unclear. The CDR3 is 15 amino acids. In germline, CDR1 is MGHRA, CDR2 YSYEKL. Trimming left V 3 bases short and J 6 bases short, with 17 bases between. In DNA form, the CDR3 reads TGCGCCAGCAGCCAGTTAAATGCGGCCGCCAATGGCTACACCTTC. This sequence encodes CASSQLNAAANGYTF.

The CDR3 protein is CATGARTTYEQYF. Here the CDR3 DNA reads TGTGCCACCGGGGCGAGGACTACCTACGAGCAGTACTTC. The V and J genes are TRBV15 and TRBJ2-7, with D tentatively TRBD2 (6 bases). Germline V gene data show CDR1 as LNHNV and CDR2 as YYDKDF (reference sequence). The CDR3 length is 13 residues. Trimming removed 8 bases from V and 2 bases from J, with 13 bases in between.

The chain carries TRBV18 and TRBJ1-1, with a weak D call TRBD1 (6 bases). V gave up 4 bases and J gave up 1 base, with 7 bases separating them. Germline lookup yields CDR1 KGHSH and CDR2 LQKENI. CDR3 length: 13 residues. This CDR3 reads CASSLQGNTEAFF. The CDR3 bases are TGTGCCAGCTCACTACAGGGGAACACTGAAGCTTTCTTT.

The chain recombines TRBV6-5 with TRBJ2-7, with D perhaps matching TRBD1 or TRBD2 (5 bases each). Germline V lookup: CDR1 MNHEY, CDR2 SVGAGI. This CDR3 has 15 amino acids. V was cut by 3 bases and J by 2 bases, with 14 bases left in between. CDR3 DNA: TGTGCCAGCAGTTATTCGGGGCGGATTACCTACGAGCAGTACTTC. Translation gives CASSYSGRITYEQYF.

The V gene is TRBV5-1, the J gene TRBJ1-5; 7 positions agree with TRBD1. V shed 0 bases, J shed 3 bases, and the junction held 3 bases outside the gene matches. The CDR3 contains 15 residues. CDR1 is SGHRS and CDR2 is YFSETQ in the germline V gene. In DNA, the CDR3 is TGCGCCAGCAGCTTGGAGGGGGCCTTCAATCAGCCCCAGCATTTT. Its protein product is CASSLEGAFNQPQHF.

To note about this clone: This specimen includes other DNA sequences encoding the same CDR3. CDR3 in amino acids: CSAKTPETQYF. In DNA, the CDR3 is TGCAGTGCAAAAACCCCAGAGACCCAGTACTTC. This chain uses TRBV20-1 with TRBJ2-5; unclear D gene. CDR1 and CDR2 from the germline V gene are DFQATT and SNEGSKA (reference sequence). The CDR3 sequence is 11 residues long. Trimming cost V 6 bases and J 4 bases, with 9 bases left between them.

The V call is TRBV30, the J call TRBJ1-2, with D hard to call. In germline, CDR1 is GTSNPN, CDR2 SVGIG (reference sequence). CDR3 length: 13 residues. The ends were cut back, 0 bases at V and 10 bases at J, with 15 bases in the middle. The CDR3: CAWSVTPGRDYTF. CDR3 DNA: TGTGCCTGGAGTGTAACCCCCGGGAGAGACTACACCTTC.

The rearrangement joins TRBV23-1 to TRBJ2-2; unclear D gene. TRBV23-1 is recorded as an ORF, its role being uncertain. The CDR3 has 12 amino acids. Trimming left V 6 bases short and J 2 bases short, with 4 bases between. CDR3 residues: CASRGNTGELFF. The CDR3 nucleotides read TGCGCCAGCAGAGGCAACACCGGGGAGCTGTTTTTT.

This chain joins TRBV4-1 and TRBJ1-4; a possible D gene is TRBD1 (6 bases). Germline V lookup: CDR1 MGHRA, CDR2 YSYEKL. The V gene lost 0 bases and the J gene lost 7 bases, with 12 bases spanning the gap. The CDR3 covers 15 residues. In DNA, the CDR3 is TGCGCCAGCAGCCAAGAGGGGGGGCGGTCTGAAAAACTGTTTTTT. As protein: CASSQEGGRSEKLFF.

The sample holds one count of this clone. The genes are TRBV7-6 and TRBJ1-1; D call uncertain. V lost 5 bases to trimming and J lost 5 bases, with 12 bases between them. Germline-derived CDR1 and CDR2 are SGHVS and FNYEAQ. This CDR3 comprises 13 residues. Written as DNA, the CDR3 is TGTGCCAGCAGCCAATTCTTCGGGACTGAAGCTTTCTTT. As protein: CASSQFFGTEAFF.